The clone carrying this T cell receptor (beta chain) came up a few times. A J-beta primer mix and a sample-barcoded 5' primer were used in a second PCR of about 7 to 11 cycles. TCRdb fed the 5' RACE reads into MiXCR, producing one record per CDR3 protein. The repertoire holds 910,000 or so distinct CDR3 sequences, with roughly half as singletons. The data stem from a study of blood T cells in healthy people across ages. Sequencing was performed on blood. This receptor was obtained from a woman aged 60-75 years in good health.

The CDR3 nucleotides are TGTGCCGTTGCGAGCGGGAGGGCCAACGAGCAGTTCTTC. Translated: CAVASGRANEQFF. V and J are TRBV12-3 or TRBV12-4 and TRBJ2-1; 10 bases match TRBD2. Losses at the gene ends were 11 bases for V and 10 bases for J; bases not matched to a gene: 11. This CDR3 region has 13 residues.